The next 25 T cell receptor beta chains were all read from a single sample in a study of a mutant IDH1 vaccine in newly diagnosed glioma. The assay was immunoSEQ multiplex PCR, and TCRdb's table has in-frame clones only and misses some. The sample contains about 98,000 clones, over 85% of which appear only once. The time point denotes: baseline, week 1 (first vaccination visit). As for treatment: pre-vaccination baseline after standard-of-care therapy. The material was PBMCs, obtained from a glioma patient treated with radiotherapy, temozolomide or both. The receptors originated from a woman in her fifties or sixties with glioma.

The chain combines TRBV28 with TRBJ2-4, with no clear D. Trimming stripped 2 bases from V and 0 bases from J, with 8 bases between. The CDR3 sequence is 15 residues long. Germline V lookup: CDR1 MDHEN, CDR2 SYDVKM. CDR3 DNA sequence: TGTGCCAGCAGTTTAGGCAGACTAGCCAAAAACATTCAGTACTTC. Protein: CASSLGRLAKNIQYF. Using reference TRBV28 and TRBJ2-4 for the parts outside the CDR3, the full variable domain is DVKVTQSSRYLVKRTGEKVFLECVQDMDHENMFWYRQDPGLGLRLIYFSYDVKMKEKGDIPEGYSVSREKKERFSLILESASTNQTSMYLCASSLGRLAKNIQYFGAGTRLSVL.

On this clone itself: In the same sample, other DNA sequences code for this CDR3. J is TRBJ2-7 and V is TRBV7-9; possible D gene TRBD1, 7 bases. The CDR3 runs to 13 residues. The germline V gene encodes CDR1 SEHNR and CDR2 FQNEAQ (reference sequence). V lost 2 bases, J lost 4 bases, and 9 bases lay in between. The CDR3 DNA reads TGTGCCAGCAGCTTACAGGGGGGATACGAGCAGTACTTC. Translated: CASSLQGGYEQYF.

The chain carries TRBV5-4 and TRBJ2-3; D is unresolved. The CDR3 spans 14 residues. Deletions cut 7 bases from V and 0 bases from J, with 12 bases between. Germline CDR1 and CDR2: SGHNT and YYREEE (reference sequence). As DNA, the CDR3 is TGTGCCAGCGGGTCGGGCCCTAGCACAGATACGCAGTATTTT. Its translation is CASGSGPSTDTQYF.

The chain recombines TRBV7-9 with TRBJ1-1; tentatively, D is TRBD1 (5 bases). The V end was cut by 1 base, the J end by 3 bases, with 9 bases between. Germline V gene sequence: CDR1 SEHNR, CDR2 FQNEAQ (reference sequence). This CDR3 is 14 amino acids long. CDR3 amino acids: CASSLVQGYTEAFF. The CDR3 nucleotides are TGTGCCAGCAGCTTAGTTCAGGGTTACACTGAAGCTTTCTTT.

The gene calls are TRBV7-9 and TRBJ2-6; D gene unclear. In germline, CDR1 is SEHNR, CDR2 FQNEAQ (reference sequence). Trimming shortened V by 4 bases and J by 1 base, and 2 bases separated the two germline ends. The CDR3 runs 13 residues. CDR3 region: CASSSSGANVLTF. The CDR3 region has the DNA TGTGCCAGCAGCTCTTCTGGGGCCAACGTCCTGACTTTC.

The V and J genes are TRBV6-5 and TRBJ1-4; tentative D call: TRBD1 (5 bases). Germline CDR1 is MNHEY and CDR2 is SVGAGI. The V gene lost 0 bases and the J gene lost 8 bases, with 16 bases spanning the gap. CDR3 size: 16 residues. CDR3 protein: CASSYSVDLEGEKLFF. The CDR3 bases are TGTGCCAGCAGTTACTCCGTCGACCTAGAGGGGGAAAAACTGTTTTTT.

The rearrangement links TRBV9 to TRBJ2-1; perhaps D is TRBD1 or TRBD2 (6 bases each). Germline CDR1 SGDLS, CDR2 YYNGEE. The CDR3 runs to 17 residues. Trimming removed 3 bases from V and 6 bases from J, with 22 bases in between. The DNA for the CDR3 is TGTGCCAGCAGCGGCCCGGCCGAGGGCGGGACACCCAATGAGCAGTTCTTC. Translated: CASSGPAEGGTPNEQFF.

The chain combines TRBV11-2 with TRBJ2-7; D is possibly TRBD2 (5 bases). Trimming pared 3 bases from V and 4 bases from J, leaving 16 bases between. Per the germline V gene, CDR1 is SGHAT and CDR2 is FQNNGV. The CDR3 runs to 15 residues. CDR3 nucleotides: TGTGCCAGCAGCTTCTCTTTCGGGGTAGGTTACGAGCAGTACTTC. Its translation: CASSFSFGVGYEQYF.

The chain is built from TRBV29-1 and TRBJ1-2, with D tentatively TRBD1 (5 bases). This CDR3 contains 11 residues. Germline loops: CDR1 SQVTM, CDR2 ANQGSEA. V lost 6 bases to trimming and J lost 4 bases, with 9 bases between them. For the CDR3, the DNA is TGCAGCGTGGGGGAAAGCTATGGCTACACCTTC. This gives the protein CSVGESYGYTF.

The chain combines TRBV7-9 with TRBJ2-5, with D unresolved. The CDR3 sequence is 12 residues long. V lost 6 bases and J 5 bases, leaving 10 bases between the germline ends. Germline V lookup: CDR1 SEHNR, CDR2 FQNEAQ (reference sequence). DNA of the CDR3: TGTGCCAGCAGACCTGCCGGGGAGACCCAGTACTTC. It specifies CASRPAGETQYF.

V is TRBV30 and J is TRBJ1-1; unclear D gene. The germline gives CDR1 GTSNPN, CDR2 SVGIG (reference sequence). The CDR3 is 12 amino acids. Trimming removed 5 bases at V and 0 bases at J, with 7 bases between. DNA for the CDR3: TGTGCCTGGTCCGGAATGAACACTGAAGCTTTCTTT. Translating gives CAWSGMNTEAFF.

The chain employs TRBV6-5 and TRBJ2-5; 9 positions agree with TRBD2. The J segment lost 5 bases and the V segment lost 2 bases, leaving 6 bases of the junction unmatched. Germline assignment: CDR1 MNHEY and CDR2 SVGAGI. The CDR3 totals 15 residues. The CDR3 DNA sequence: TGTGCCAGCAGTTACGCGCGGGAGGGCCGGGAGACCCAGTACTTC. Its protein is CASSYAREGRETQYF.

This clone was recorded once. V gene TRBV11-2 combines with J gene TRBJ1-6, with D uncertain. V lost 1 base and J 7 bases, leaving 5 bases between the germline ends. Looked up from germline, CDR1 is SGHAT and CDR2 is FQNNGV. There are 13 residues in the CDR3. The CDR3 is CASSLARNSPLHF. CDR3 DNA: TGTGCCAGCAGCTTAGCTAGGAATTCACCCCTCCACTTT. The full variable domain, completed using reference TRBV11-2 and TRBJ1-6, is EAGVAQSPRYKIIEKRQSVAFWCNPISGHATLYWYQQILGQGPKLLIQFQNNGVVDDSQLPKDRFSAERLKGVDSTLKIQPAKLEDSAVYLCASSLARNSPLHFGNGTRLTVT.

The gene calls are TRBV25-1 and TRBJ2-2; tentatively, D is TRBD1 or TRBD2 (6 bases each). In germline, CDR1 is MGHDK, CDR2 SYGVNS. Trimming stripped 4 bases from V and 3 bases from J, with 18 bases between. This CDR3 is 17 amino acids long. The CDR3 DNA is TGTGCCAGCAGTGGCCATAGGAGGGCAGGGGACACCGGGGAGCTGTTTTTT. It encodes CASSGHRRAGDTGELFF.

This clone was counted a few times. The J gene is TRBJ2-1, the V gene TRBV7-8; D call uncertain. Germline V gene sequence: CDR1 SGHVS, CDR2 FQNEAQ. Trimming took 2 bases from V and 9 from J, leaving 23 bases between them. The CDR3 has 17 amino acids. In DNA form, the CDR3 reads TGTGCCAGCAGCTTACCCCTTCGTACCGGAACTTCGGGTGAGCAGTTCTTC. Translated, it gives CASSLPLRTGTSGEQFF.

This chain connects TRBV19 to TRBJ2-7, with D possibly matching TRBD2 (5 bases). Germline V gives CDR1 LNHDA, CDR2 SQIVND (reference sequence). CDR3 size: 14 residues. V was clipped by 3 bases and J by 2 bases, with 11 bases between them. The CDR3 protein is CASSIWGAAYEQYF. CDR3 DNA: TGTGCCAGTAGTATTTGGGGAGCCGCCTACGAGCAGTACTTC.

The chain combines TRBV27 with TRBJ1-6, with D maybe TRBD1 (6 bases). The V and J ends lost 7 bases and 3 bases respectively, with 16 bases between them. Germline V gene sequence: CDR1 MNHEY, CDR2 SMNVEV (reference sequence). The CDR3 is made up of 16 amino acids. As DNA, the CDR3 is TGTGCCAGCAACCCAGCGGGGGCAGACTATAATTCACCCCTCCACTTT. The encoded protein is CASNPAGADYNSPLHF.

V and J are TRBV5-1 and TRBJ2-1; TRBD2 aligns across 9 bases. CDR3 size: 14 residues. Germline CDR1 SGHRS, CDR2 YFSETQ. The CDR3 sequence: CATRTSDSYNEQFF. DNA of the CDR3: TGCGCGACCAGGACTAGCGACTCCTACAATGAGCAGTTCTTC.

This clone was seen once. The J gene is TRBJ2-5, the V gene TRBV11-3; D is unclear. The CDR3 runs to 13 residues. Germline values: CDR1 SGHNT, CDR2 YENEEA. With 6 bases removed from V and 1 base from J, the gap between germline ends came to 9 bases. The CDR3 sequence: CASSSGPQETQYF. Here the CDR3 DNA reads TGTGCCAGCAGTTCCGGGCCCCAAGAGACCCAGTACTTC.

This rearrangement joins TRBV10-3 to TRBJ2-5; D possibly corresponds to TRBD2 (6 bases). The V gene's germline CDR1 is ENHRY and CDR2 SYGVKD. Trimming left V 8 bases short and J 4 bases short, with 17 bases between. This CDR3 contains 14 residues. The CDR3 reads CAIGYGGERETQYF. The CDR3 coding sequence is TGTGCCATCGGATACGGGGGAGAGAGAGAGACCCAGTACTTC.

As concerns this clone: Mismatch with germline at one junction end may stem from a read error. The identical CDR3 is also encoded by other nucleotide sequences in the sample. The rearrangement uses TRBV4-1 and TRBJ1-1, with TRBD1 identical over 9 bases. The germline V gene has CDR1 MGHRA and CDR2 YSYEKL. The CDR3 extends over 17 amino acids. The CDR3 is CASRRGQGLVRDTEAFF. CDR3 nucleotide sequence: TGCGCCAGCAGACGGGGACAGGGATTGGTTCGTGACACTGAAGCTTTCTTC.

This chain uses TRBV28 with TRBJ2-1; 9 nucleotides match TRBD2. The CDR3 consists of 15 residues. Germline CDR1 reads MDHEN; CDR2 reads SYDVKM. Trimming at V came to 3 bases and at J to 3 bases, leaving 3 bases not matched to a gene. DNA of the CDR3: TGTGCCAGCAGTTTTTATAGCGGGAGCTACAATGAGCAGTTCTTC. Translation gives CASSFYSGSYNEQFF.

A single count supports this clone. The V call is TRBV6-5, the J call TRBJ1-5; D is undetermined. The CDR3 has 15 residues. Germline V gene sequence: CDR1 MNHEY, CDR2 SVGAGI. The V gene lost 7 bases and the J gene lost 3 bases, with 16 bases spanning the gap. CDR3 amino acids: CASKADLSLNQPQHF. CDR3 nucleotide sequence: TGTGCCAGCAAGGCAGACCTTTCACTCAATCAGCCCCAGCATTTT.

The genes are TRBV11-2 and TRBJ2-1; 7 bases are a match to TRBD1. Per germline, CDR1 SGHAT and CDR2 FQNNGV. V dropped 1 base and J dropped 13; count of bases not matched to a gene: 7. CDR3 size: 13 residues. The CDR3 protein is CASSLGQGTYQFF. CDR3 DNA: TGTGCCAGCAGCTTAGGACAGGGCACTTATCAGTTCTTC.

The chain combines TRBV25-1 with TRBJ2-1; 10 bases line up with TRBD2. The CDR3 runs 17 residues. Germline V lookup: CDR1 MGHDK, CDR2 SYGVNS. Trimming cost V 1 base and J 8 bases; bases outside gene matches: 11. CDR3 region: CASSESSGRALVDEQFF. CDR3 in DNA: TGTGCCAGCAGTGAATCCAGCGGGAGGGCCCTTGTAGATGAGCAGTTCTTC.